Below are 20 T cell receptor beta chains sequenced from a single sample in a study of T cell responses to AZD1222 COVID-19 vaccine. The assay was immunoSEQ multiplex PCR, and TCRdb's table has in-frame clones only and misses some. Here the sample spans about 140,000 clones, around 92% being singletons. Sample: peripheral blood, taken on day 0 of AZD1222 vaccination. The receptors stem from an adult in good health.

In nucleotides, the CDR3 is TGTGCCAGCATCTTAGGACAGGCGGGCACCGGGGAGCTGTTTTTT. Encoded protein: CASILGQAGTGELFF. The gene calls are TRBV6-5 and TRBJ2-2; TRBD1 agrees at 7 bases. The trim removed 7 bases at V and 4 bases at J, leaving 9 bases unmatched. Germline CDR1 and CDR2: MNHEY and SVGAGI. This CDR3 has 15 amino acids.

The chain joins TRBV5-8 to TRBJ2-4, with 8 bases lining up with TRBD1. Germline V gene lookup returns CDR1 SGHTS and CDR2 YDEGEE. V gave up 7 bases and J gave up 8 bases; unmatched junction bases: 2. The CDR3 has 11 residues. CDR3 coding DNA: TGTGCCAGCGACAGGGGAGACATTCAGTACTTC. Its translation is CASDRGDIQYF. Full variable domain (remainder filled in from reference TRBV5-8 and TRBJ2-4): EAGVTQSPTHLIKTRGQQATLRCSPISGHTSVYWYQQALGLGLQFLLWYDEGEERNRGNFPPRFSGRQFPNYSSELNVNALELEDSALYLCASDRGDIQYFGAGTRLSVL.

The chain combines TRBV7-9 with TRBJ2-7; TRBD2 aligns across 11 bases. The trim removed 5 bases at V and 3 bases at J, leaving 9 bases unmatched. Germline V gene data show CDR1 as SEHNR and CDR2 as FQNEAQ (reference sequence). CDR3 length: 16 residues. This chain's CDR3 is CASSDISGGAIYEQYF. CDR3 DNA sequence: TGTGCCAGCAGCGATATTAGCGGGGGGGCCATCTACGAGCAGTACTTC.

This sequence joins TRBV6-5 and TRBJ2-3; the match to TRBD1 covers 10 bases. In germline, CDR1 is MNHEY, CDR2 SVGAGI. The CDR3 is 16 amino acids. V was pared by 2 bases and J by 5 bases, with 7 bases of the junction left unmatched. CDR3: CASSYARDRGGDTQYF. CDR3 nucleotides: TGTGCCAGCAGTTACGCCCGGGACAGGGGTGGAGATACGCAGTATTTT.

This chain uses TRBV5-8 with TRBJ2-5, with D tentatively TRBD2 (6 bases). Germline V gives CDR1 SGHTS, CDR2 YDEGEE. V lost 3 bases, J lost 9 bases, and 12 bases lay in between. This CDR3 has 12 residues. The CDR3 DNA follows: TGTGCCAGCAGCTGGAACTGGGAGGCCCAGTACTTC. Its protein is CASSWNWEAQYF.

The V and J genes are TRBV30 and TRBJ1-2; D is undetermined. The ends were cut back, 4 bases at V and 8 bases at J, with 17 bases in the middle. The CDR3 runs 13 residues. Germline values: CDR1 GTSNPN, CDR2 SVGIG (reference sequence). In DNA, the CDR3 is TGTGCCTGGAATCGGGGAGGGAGAGACGGCTACACCTTC. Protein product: CAWNRGGRDGYTF.

The CDR3 nucleotides read TGCGCCAGCAGGTGGGGCTCTGGGGCCAACGTCCTGACTTTC. It is translated as CASRWGSGANVLTF. The rearrangement links TRBV5-1 to TRBJ2-6; no clear D. The CDR3 runs to 14 residues. V was trimmed by 5 bases and J by 0 bases, leaving 6 bases between them. CDR1 and CDR2 from the germline V gene are SGHRS and YFSETQ. Complete variable domain (other parts from reference TRBV5-1 and TRBJ2-6): KAGVTQTPRYLIKTRGQQVTLSCSPISGHRSVSWYQQTPGQGLQFLFEYFSETQRNKGNFPGRFSGRQFSNSRSEMNVSTLELGDSALYLCASRWGSGANVLTFGAGSRLTVL.

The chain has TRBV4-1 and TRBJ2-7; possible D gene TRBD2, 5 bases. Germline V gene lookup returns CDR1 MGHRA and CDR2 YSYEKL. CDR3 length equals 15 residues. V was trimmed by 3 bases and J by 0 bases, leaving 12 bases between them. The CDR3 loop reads CASSQIEGSSYEQYF. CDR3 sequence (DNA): TGCGCCAGCAGCCAGATCGAAGGGAGCTCCTACGAGCAGTACTTC.

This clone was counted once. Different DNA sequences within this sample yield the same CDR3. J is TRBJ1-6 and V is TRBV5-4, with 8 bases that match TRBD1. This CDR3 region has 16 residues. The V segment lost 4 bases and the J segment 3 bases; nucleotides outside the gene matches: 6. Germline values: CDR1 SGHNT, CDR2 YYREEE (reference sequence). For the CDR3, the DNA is TGTGCCAGCAGCAGTCTTGGACAGGGCTATAATTCACCCCTCCACTTT. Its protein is CASSSLGQGYNSPLHF.

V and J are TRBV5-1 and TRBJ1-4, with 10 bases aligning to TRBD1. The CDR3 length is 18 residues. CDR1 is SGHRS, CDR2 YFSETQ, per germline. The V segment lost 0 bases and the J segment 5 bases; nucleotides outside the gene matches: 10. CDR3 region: CASSLEPGQGSVNEKLFF. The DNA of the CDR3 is TGCGCCAGCAGCTTGGAACCGGGACAGGGGTCGGTAAATGAAAAACTGTTTTTT.

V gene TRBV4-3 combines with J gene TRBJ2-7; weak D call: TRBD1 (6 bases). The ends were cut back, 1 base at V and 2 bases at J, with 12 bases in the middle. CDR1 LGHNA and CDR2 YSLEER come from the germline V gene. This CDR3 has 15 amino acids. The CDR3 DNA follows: TGCGCCAGCAGCCAAGCTGCGACAGGAGCCTACGAGCAGTACTTC. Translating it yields CASSQAATGAYEQYF.

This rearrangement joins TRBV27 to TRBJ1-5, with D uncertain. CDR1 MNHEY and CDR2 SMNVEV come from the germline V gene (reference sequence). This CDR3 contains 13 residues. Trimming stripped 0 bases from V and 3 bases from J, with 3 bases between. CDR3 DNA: TGTGCCAGCAGTTTATCGACCAATCAGCCCCAGCATTTT. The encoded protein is CASSLSTNQPQHF.

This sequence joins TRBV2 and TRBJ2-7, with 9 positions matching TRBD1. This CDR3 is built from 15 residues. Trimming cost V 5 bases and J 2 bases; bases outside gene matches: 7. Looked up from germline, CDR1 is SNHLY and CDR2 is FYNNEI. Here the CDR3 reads CASSYGTGFPYEQYF. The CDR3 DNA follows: TGTGCCAGCAGTTACGGGACAGGGTTTCCCTACGAGCAGTACTTC.

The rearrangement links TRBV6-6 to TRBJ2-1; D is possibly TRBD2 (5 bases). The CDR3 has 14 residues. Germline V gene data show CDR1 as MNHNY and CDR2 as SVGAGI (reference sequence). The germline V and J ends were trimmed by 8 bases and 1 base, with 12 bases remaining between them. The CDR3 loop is CASGRLDSYNEQFF. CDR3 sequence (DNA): TGTGCCAGCGGGAGACTTGATTCCTACAATGAGCAGTTCTTC.

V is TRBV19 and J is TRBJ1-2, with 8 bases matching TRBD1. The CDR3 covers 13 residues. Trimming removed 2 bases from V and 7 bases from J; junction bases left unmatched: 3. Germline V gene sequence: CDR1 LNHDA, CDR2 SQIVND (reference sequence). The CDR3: CASSIRTGTGYTF. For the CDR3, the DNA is TGTGCCAGTAGTATAAGGACAGGGACTGGCTACACCTTC.

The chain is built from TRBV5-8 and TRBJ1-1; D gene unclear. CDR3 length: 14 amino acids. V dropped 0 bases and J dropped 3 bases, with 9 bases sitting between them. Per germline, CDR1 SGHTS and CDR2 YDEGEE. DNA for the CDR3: TGTGCCAGCAGCTTGGCCGGGATCGACACTGAAGCTTTCTTT. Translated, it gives CASSLAGIDTEAFF.

CDR3 coding DNA: TGTGCCAGCAGCCTACAGGGGGGCTATGGCTACACCTTC. It yields the protein CASSLQGGYGYTF. This sequence joins TRBV27 and TRBJ1-2; 8 bases map to TRBD1. The germline V gene encodes CDR1 MNHEY and CDR2 SMNVEV (reference sequence). The V segment lost 6 bases and the J segment 4 bases; nucleotides outside the gene matches: 4. The CDR3 runs to 13 residues.

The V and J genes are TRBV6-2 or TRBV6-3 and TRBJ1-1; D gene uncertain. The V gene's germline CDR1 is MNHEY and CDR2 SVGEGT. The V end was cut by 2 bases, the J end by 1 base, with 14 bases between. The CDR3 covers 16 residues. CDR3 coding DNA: TGTGCCAGCAGTTACCCCCGAGGTCGGGCGAACACTGAAGCTTTCTTT. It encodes CASSYPRGRANTEAFF.

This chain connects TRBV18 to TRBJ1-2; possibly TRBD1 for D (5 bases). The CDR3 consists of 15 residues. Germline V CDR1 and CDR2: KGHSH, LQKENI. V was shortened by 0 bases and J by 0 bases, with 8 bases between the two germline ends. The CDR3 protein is CASSPPTVSNYGYTF. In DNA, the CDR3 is TGTGCCAGCTCACCACCGACAGTATCTAACTATGGCTACACCTTC.

CDR3 loop: CASRERTGGYNEQFF. CDR3 bases: TGTGCCAGCAGGGAGAGGACAGGGGGCTACAATGAGCAGTTCTTC. This rearrangement joins TRBV27 to TRBJ2-1; 10 bases map to TRBD1. This CDR3 spans 15 amino acids. Per germline, CDR1 MNHEY and CDR2 SMNVEV (reference sequence). V dropped 6 bases and J dropped 3; count of bases not matched to a gene: 5.